The next 12 T cell receptor beta chains were all read from a single sample in a study of CD8 T cells in ankylosing spondylitis. What these receptors recognize is not known. Study conclusions and caveats: Under 10 highly homologous variants formed a TCR beta motif that appeared characteristic of ankylosing spondylitis blood.

TCRdb re-called the 5' RACE reads through MiXCR, storing one row per CDR3 protein. The sample includes 350,000 to 450,000 distinct CDR3 sequences, 26% of them seen just once. The specimen was blood, either unsorted or a sorted T cell fraction (not recorded which). The receptors were gathered from a male donor with ankylosing spondylitis.

The chain has TRBV20-1 and TRBJ2-7; D might be TRBD2 (6 bases). V lost 5 bases and J 2 bases, leaving 13 bases between the germline ends. This CDR3 has 13 residues. Germline V gives CDR1 DFQATT, CDR2 SNEGSKA (reference sequence). The CDR3 loop is CSAHYRGTYEQYF. CDR3 DNA: TGCAGTGCTCACTACCGGGGGACCTACGAGCAGTACTTC.

This rearrangement joins TRBV10-3 to TRBJ2-2; 15 nucleotides match TRBD2. Germline CDR1 reads ENHRY; CDR2 reads SYGVKD. V shed 10 bases, J shed 3 bases, and the junction held 6 bases outside the gene matches. This CDR3 has 16 amino acids. Here the CDR3 DNA reads TGTGCCAGCCGGACTAGCGGGAGGGCCGACACCGGGGAGCTGTTTTTT. Its translation is CASRTSGRADTGELFF.

The sample holds a few counts of this clonotype. The chain uses TRBV12-3 or TRBV12-4 and TRBJ2-3; the match to TRBD1 covers 7 bases. V trimming: 6 bases; J trimming: 1 base; junction bases outside the gene matches: 7. The CDR3 length is 15 residues. In nucleotides, the CDR3 is TGTGCCAGCAGCCGACAGGGTCAGGGCACAGATACGCAGTATTTT. Translated, it gives CASSRQGQGTDTQYF.

The gene calls are TRBV24-1 and TRBJ1-2; 12 bases match TRBD1. The CDR3 covers 16 residues. Germline-derived CDR1 and CDR2 are KGHDR and SFDVKD. Germline trimming cut 4 bases from V and 4 bases from J; bases unmatched to any gene: 6. Here the CDR3 DNA reads TGTGCCACCAGTGAACCGGGACAGGGGGCGTTCTATGGCTACACCTTC. Translated: CATSEPGQGAFYGYTF.

Only a few counts were recorded for this clonotype. The rearrangement links TRBV5-1 to TRBJ2-1, with unresolved D. Germline CDR1 and CDR2: SGHRS and YFSETQ. The CDR3 runs to 12 residues. V shed 0 bases and J shed 8 bases, with 6 bases lying between them. Written as DNA, the CDR3 is TGCGCCAGCAGCTTGGATCGATATGAGCAGTTCTTC. As protein: CASSLDRYEQFF.

The sample holds a few counts of this clonotype. The J gene is TRBJ1-3, the V gene TRBV12-3 or TRBV12-4; D is possibly TRBD1 (5 bases). This CDR3 region has 16 residues. Trimming removed 3 bases at V and 0 bases at J, with 12 bases between. The CDR3 spells CASSLGRQSSGNTIYF. CDR3 sequence (DNA): TGTGCCAGCAGTTTGGGCAGACAGTCCTCTGGAAACACCATATATTTT.

This clonotype appeared a few times. The chain employs TRBV3-1 and TRBJ2-2, with TRBD1 matching over 7 bases. This CDR3 has 15 amino acids. The germline CDR1 and CDR2 sequences are LGHDT and YNNKEL (reference sequence). J gave up 3 bases and V 4 bases, and 5 bases lay outside the gene matches. The CDR3 here is CASSPQGTYTGELFF. The CDR3 nucleotides are TGTGCCAGCAGCCCACAGGGGACCTACACCGGGGAGCTGTTTTTT.

The chain carries TRBV7-8 and TRBJ2-3; no reliable D call. Germline V gene sequence: CDR1 SGHVS, CDR2 FQNEAQ. The CDR3 spans 11 residues. V shed 4 bases and J shed 8 bases, with 7 bases lying between them. The CDR3 loop reads CASSSPGTQYF. CDR3 nucleotide sequence: TGTGCCAGCAGCTCCCCGGGTACGCAGTATTTT.

The chain carries TRBV21-1 and TRBJ2-7; the tabulated D call, TRBD1, remains unverified against the DNA. TRBV21-1 is flagged as a pseudogene. The CDR3 loop spans 11 amino acids. CDR3 coding DNA: TGTGCCAGCGGGGCGGTCTACGAGCAGTACGTC. Translation gives CASGAVYEQYV.

The chain recombines TRBV20-1 with TRBJ2-3; TRBD2 matches 9 bases. Unmatched junction bases numbered 6, after V lost 2 bases and J lost 0 bases. CDR1 and CDR2 (germline): DFQATT, SNEGSKA (reference sequence). The CDR3 has 16 residues. CDR3: CSARKGAGGSTDTQYF. The CDR3 region has the DNA TGCAGTGCTAGAAAGGGAGCGGGAGGAAGCACAGATACGCAGTATTTT.

V gene TRBV18 combines with J gene TRBJ1-5, with D possibly being TRBD1 (6 bases). The V end was cut by 3 bases, the J end by 7 bases, with 7 bases between. The CDR3 spans 12 residues. Germline-derived CDR1 and CDR2 are KGHSH and LQKENI. CDR3 nucleotide sequence: TGTGCCAGCTCACCGGGGGCCCAGCCCCAGCATTTT. Protein sequence: CASSPGAQPQHF.

The chain carries TRBV12-3 or TRBV12-4 and TRBJ1-1; D call uncertain. CDR3 size: 13 residues. Deletions cut 4 bases from V and 4 bases from J, with 10 bases between. The CDR3 DNA sequence: TGTGCCAGCAGTTCGGGGAGGCTCACTGAAGCTTTCTTT. As protein: CASSSGRLTEAFF.